Given below is one T cell receptor (beta chain) in context. Produced via immunoSEQ multiplex PCR; TCRdb's table is partial and in-frame only. Of approximately 89,000 clones in the sample, around four fifths are singletons; the top ten hold around 11%. CDR1 KGHSH and CDR2 LQKENI come from the germline V gene. The CDR3 spans 14 residues. Trimming left V 3 bases short and J 4 bases short, with 11 bases between. The data were obtained in a study of blood T cell repertoires in COVID-19. V and J are TRBV18 and TRBJ2-3; maybe TRBD1 (6 bases). The sequencing input was peripheral blood. The TCR sequence derives from a woman in her 70s with active or convalescent COVID-19. The CDR3 bases are TGTGCCAGCTCACCCTACAGGGTTTCAGATACGCAGTATTTT. This translates into CASSPYRVSDTQYF.